Listed below are T cell receptor beta chains from one sample, sequenced in a study of T cell responses to AZD1222 COVID-19 vaccine. Here immunoSEQ multiplex PCR was the method, and the copy in TCRdb shows in-frame clones only, minus some. This repertoire shows some 130,000 clones, 70% to 90% found once; its top ten account for 2.4%. The input for sequencing was peripheral blood, taken on day 0 of AZD1222 vaccination. The receptors stem from an adult in good health. The conserved cysteine and the conserved F or W are not part of the CDR3 here.

CDR3: ASSIRTSGSMANEQF; V: TRBV19; J: TRBJ2-1
CDR3: ALRLGGYT; V: TRBV30; J: TRBJ1-2
CDR3: ASSLEMGVGGYT; V: TRBV7-6; J: TRBJ1-2
CDR3: ASSLDLGGPQH; V: TRBV11-2; J: TRBJ1-5
CDR3: ASSQAGGASPLH; V: TRBV3-1/TRBV3-2; J: TRBJ1-6
CDR3: ASSVRFRTGRTNNEQF; V: TRBV13; J: TRBJ2-1
CDR3: ATSDATSGFRSYNEQF; V: TRBV24-1; J: TRBJ2-1
CDR3: SVSHGSPGETQY; V: TRBV29-1; J: TRBJ2-5
CDR3: ASSRTEGSQAF; V: TRBV3-1/TRBV3-2; J: TRBJ1-1
CDR3: ASSGPGARAF; V: TRBV7-9; J: TRBJ1-1
CDR3: ASSERANTEAF; V: TRBV6-4; J: TRBJ1-1
CDR3: ASSGGHPSNQPQH; V: TRBV6-4; J: TRBJ1-5
CDR3: ATSRVWGTSIAETQY; V: TRBV15; J: TRBJ2-5
CDR3: ASSKGGGYT; V: TRBV21-1; J: TRBJ1-2
CDR3: ASSQEVRQSHYEQY; V: TRBV4-1; J: TRBJ2-7
CDR3: ASSPYRGSNTEAF; V: TRBV18; J: TRBJ1-1
CDR3: ASTRNTGELF; V: TRBV6-6; J: TRBJ2-2
CDR3: ASSPGGPNQPQH; V: TRBV19; J: TRBJ1-5
CDR3: ATSRDADYTGELF; V: TRBV15; J: TRBJ2-2
CDR3: ASRSPPGGTYEQY; V: TRBV28; J: TRBJ2-7
CDR3: ASSPWDRNTEAF; V: TRBV7-2; J: TRBJ1-1
CDR3: ASSLEQGKSGNTIY; V: TRBV5-6; J: TRBJ1-3
CDR3: ASSLAGQFSYEQY; V: TRBV27; J: TRBJ2-7
CDR3: ASSAWGLPLNEQF; V: TRBV7-8; J: TRBJ2-1